A single sample gave rise to the 6 T cell receptor beta chains below, sequenced in a study of shared clonotypes between healthy human individuals. Generated by immunoSEQ multiplex PCR, the TCRdb table keeps only in-frame clones and is missing some. This sample has roughly 2.6 million clones, with approximately 92% found just once. Sequencing used naive CD4+ T cells sorted from blood. Subset given: CD45RA+ positively selected. These receptors were collected from a man between 18 and 35 years old in good health.

This clone appeared a single time. The chain uses TRBV30 and TRBJ2-3; 7 nucleotides align to TRBD1. Looked up from germline, CDR1 is GTSNPN and CDR2 is SVGIG (reference sequence). The length of the CDR3 is 14 residues. V shed 0 bases, J shed 2 bases, and the junction held 2 bases outside the gene matches. The CDR3 spells CAWSVDRATDTQYF. In nucleotides, the CDR3 is TGTGCCTGGAGTGTAGACAGGGCCACAGATACGCAGTATTTT.

The CDR3, as DNA: TGTGCCAGCTCACCCCCACAGGGGCCCGGCACAGATACGCAGTATTTT. This sequence encodes CASSPPQGPGTDTQYF. The genes are TRBV18 and TRBJ2-3; 7 nucleotides agree with TRBD1. The CDR3 sequence is 16 residues long. With V trimmed by 3 bases and J by 1 base, 7 bases remained unmatched. Germline-derived CDR1 and CDR2 are KGHSH and LQKENI.

The chain recombines TRBV5-1 with TRBJ2-1, with D possibly matching TRBD1 (6 bases). Looked up from germline, CDR1 is SGHRS and CDR2 is YFSETQ. The CDR3 has 16 amino acids. The V and J ends lost 3 bases and 4 bases respectively, with 17 bases between them. The CDR3 coding sequence is TGCGCCAGCAGCTCATTACCGGGACAACAATACAATGAGCAGTTCTTC. Its protein is CASSSLPGQQYNEQFF.

The rearrangement joins TRBV6-1 to TRBJ2-7, with 11 bases identical to TRBD1. The CDR3 spans 16 residues. Germline V gives CDR1 MNHNS, CDR2 SASEGT. J gave up 4 bases and V 2 bases, and 7 bases lay outside the gene matches. The CDR3 bases are TGTGCCAGCAGTGAACCCCGGGACAGGGGGGCGTACGAGCAGTACTTC. Encoded protein: CASSEPRDRGAYEQYF.

The genes are TRBV7-2 and TRBJ2-5; TRBD1 agrees at 7 bases. CDR1 SGHTA and CDR2 FQGNSA come from the germline V gene. This CDR3 comprises 14 residues. The ends lost 3 bases at V and 4 bases at J; junction bases unmatched: 5. The CDR3 protein is CASSLSRGPETQYF. The CDR3 region has the DNA TGTGCCAGCAGCTTGTCGAGGGGGCCAGAGACCCAGTACTTC.

Details on this clone: This CDR3 is also generated by other DNA sequences in the sample. V and J are TRBV9 and TRBJ2-5; no clear D. From germline, CDR1 is SGDLS and CDR2 YYNGEE. There are 13 residues in the CDR3. V dropped 0 bases and J dropped 2 bases, with 5 bases sitting between them. This CDR3 is CASSVGVQETQYF. The CDR3 bases are TGTGCCAGCAGCGTAGGAGTGCAAGAGACCCAGTACTTC.